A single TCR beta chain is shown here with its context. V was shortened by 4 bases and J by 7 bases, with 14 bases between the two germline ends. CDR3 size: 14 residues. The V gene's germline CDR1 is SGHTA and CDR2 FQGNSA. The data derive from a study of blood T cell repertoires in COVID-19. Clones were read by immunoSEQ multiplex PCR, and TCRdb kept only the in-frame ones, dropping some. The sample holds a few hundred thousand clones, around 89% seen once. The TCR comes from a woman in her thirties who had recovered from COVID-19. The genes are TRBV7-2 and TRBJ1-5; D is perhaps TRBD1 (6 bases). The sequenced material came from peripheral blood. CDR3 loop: CASSSRQVQQPQHF. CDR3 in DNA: TGTGCCAGCAGCTCCCGACAGGTACAGCAGCCCCAGCATTTT. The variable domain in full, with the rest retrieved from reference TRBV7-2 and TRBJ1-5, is GAGVSQSPSNKVTEKGKDVELRCDPISGHTALYWYRQSLGQGLEFLIYFQGNSAPDKSGLPSDRFSAERTGGSVSTLTIQRTQQEDSAVYLCASSSRQVQQPQHFGDGTRLSIL.